Following are 14 T cell receptor beta chains from one sample sequenced in a study of blood T cell repertoires in COVID-19 (dated by TCRdb to 2018 to 2021). The library was produced with the immunoSEQ multiplex PCR assay. This immuneACCESS table, as held by TCRdb, lists in-frame sequences with V and J called but not all clones. Of the missing ones, under half trace to an unresolved V gene in checked studies; the others have no known cause. Within this sample are approximately 32,000 clones, with roughly 92% of them counted one time only. Approximately 3.7% of the sample rests with the top ten. The sequenced material came from peripheral blood. The receptors were sampled from a man in his 60s with acute or convalescent COVID-19.

The gene calls are TRBV11-2 and TRBJ2-1; maybe TRBD2 (5 bases). Between the trimmed V and J ends, which lost 1 base and 10 bases, there was a span of 11 bases. The germline V gene encodes CDR1 SGHAT and CDR2 FQNNGV. The CDR3 is 13 amino acids. CDR3 loop: CASSLVMGEEQFF. CDR3 coding DNA: TGTGCCAGCAGCTTAGTAATGGGAGAAGAGCAGTTCTTC.

The genes are TRBV7-9 and TRBJ1-2, with 7 bases matching TRBD1. Per the germline V gene, CDR1 is SEHNR and CDR2 is FQNEAQ (reference sequence). The CDR3 extends over 14 amino acids. The ends lost 1 base at V and 2 bases at J; junction bases unmatched: 1. CDR3: CASSLGGQNYGYTF. CDR3 in DNA: TGTGCCAGCAGCTTAGGGGGACAGAACTATGGCTACACCTTC.

The rearrangement joins TRBV12-3 or TRBV12-4 to TRBJ1-3; D is unclear. The CDR3 runs 13 residues. Trimming stripped 3 bases from V and 3 bases from J, with 6 bases between. The CDR3 is CASSFFRGNTIYF. CDR3 DNA: TGTGCCAGCAGTTTCTTTCGTGGAAACACCATATATTTT.

The chain couples TRBV2 to TRBJ1-6; D remains ambiguous. CDR3 length equals 16 residues. V lost 3 bases and J 0 bases, leaving 9 bases between the germline ends. Germline V gene sequence: CDR1 SNHLY, CDR2 FYNNEI. DNA of the CDR3: TGTGCCAGCAGTGAGGTCTTCAGCTCCTATAATTCACCCCTCCACTTT. It is translated as CASSEVFSSYNSPLHF.

The rearrangement uses TRBV30 and TRBJ1-5; D gene ambiguous. Looked up from germline, CDR1 is GTSNPN and CDR2 is SVGIG (reference sequence). Trimming left V 0 bases short and J 5 bases short, with 8 bases between. The CDR3 is made up of 13 amino acids. The CDR3: CAWSVGGHQPQHF. The DNA of the CDR3 is TGTGCCTGGAGTGTGGGAGGACATCAGCCCCAGCATTTT.

The genes are TRBV12-3 or TRBV12-4 and TRBJ1-2; a weak D match, TRBD1 (5 bases). The CDR3 sequence is 13 residues long. Trimming pared 6 bases from V and 4 bases from J, leaving 12 bases between. Written as DNA, the CDR3 is TGTGCCAGCAGGTCTGGGGGAGGCTATGGCTACACCTTC. It translates to CASRSGGGYGYTF.

J is TRBJ1-1 and V is TRBV28; 8 positions match TRBD1. CDR1 MDHEN and CDR2 SYDVKM come from the germline V gene. The junction had 14 bases not matched to a gene; V was cut back by 6 bases and J by 8 bases. The CDR3 runs 15 residues. This CDR3 reads CASSYRDRSVDEAFF. DNA for the CDR3: TGTGCCAGCAGCTACCGGGACAGGAGTGTGGACGAAGCTTTCTTT.

This chain links TRBV2 with TRBJ1-4; no definite D call. The CDR3 covers 16 residues. The germline V gene has CDR1 SNHLY and CDR2 FYNNEI. V lost 0 bases, J lost 3 bases, and 11 bases lay in between. The CDR3 bases are TGTGCCAGCAGTGAAGCGCTTGCAGTATCTAATGAAAAACTGTTTTTT. Its translation is CASSEALAVSNEKLFF. Filled out from reference TRBV2 and TRBJ1-4, the complete variable domain reads EPEVTQTPSHQVTQMGQEVILRCVPISNHLYFYWYRQILGQKVEFLVSFYNNEISEKSEIFDDQFSVERPDGSNFTLKIRSTKLEDSAMYFCASSEALAVSNEKLFFGSGTQLSVL.

The chain carries TRBV7-2 and TRBJ1-5; tentatively, D is TRBD1 (5 bases). V was shortened by 1 base and J by 7 bases, with 11 bases between the two germline ends. The germline gives CDR1 SGHTA, CDR2 FQGNSA. This CDR3 has 14 amino acids. Here the CDR3 DNA reads TGTGCCAGCAGCTTAGACGGGGGGAAACAGCCCCAGCATTTT. It codes for CASSLDGGKQPQHF.

V usage is TRBV5-1 and J usage is TRBJ1-2; maybe TRBD1 (5 bases). Germline values: CDR1 SGHRS, CDR2 YFSETQ. Trimming left V 0 bases short and J 2 bases short, with 14 bases between. The CDR3 covers 16 residues. The CDR3 sequence: CASSLVEGGTNYGYTF. CDR3 coding DNA: TGCGCCAGCAGCTTGGTCGAGGGAGGGACGAACTATGGCTACACCTTC.

The gene calls are TRBV10-3 and TRBJ1-3; 8 bases map to TRBD1. There are 15 residues in the CDR3. Germline assignment: CDR1 ENHRY and CDR2 SYGVKD. Germline trimming cut 5 bases from V and 2 bases from J; bases unmatched to any gene: 5. CDR3 in amino acids: CAISNLQGAGNTIYF. In DNA form, the CDR3 reads TGTGCCATCAGTAACTTACAGGGGGCTGGAAACACCATATATTTT.

This chain uses TRBV4-3 with TRBJ1-2, with D possibly TRBD1 on 5 matching bases. V dropped 0 bases and J dropped 4 bases, with 9 bases sitting between them. Germline loops: CDR1 LGHNA, CDR2 YSLEER. The CDR3 sequence is 14 residues long. This chain's CDR3 is CASSQEAGPYGYTF. In nucleotides, the CDR3 is TGCGCCAGCAGCCAAGAAGCAGGGCCCTATGGCTACACCTTC.

The chain couples TRBV20-1 to TRBJ1-5; D possibly corresponds to TRBD1 (6 bases). CDR3 length: 14 residues. CDR1 DFQATT and CDR2 SNEGSKA come from the germline V gene (reference sequence). The V and J ends lost 3 bases and 4 bases respectively, with 13 bases between them. In DNA form, the CDR3 reads TGCAGTGCTAGTCTAGGGGGAAATAATCAGCCCCAGCATTTT. It translates to CSASLGGNNQPQHF.

V and J are TRBV7-9 and TRBJ1-3; weak D call: TRBD1 (6 bases). Trimming removed 5 bases at V and 3 bases at J, with 14 bases between. Per the germline V gene, CDR1 is SEHNR and CDR2 is FQNEAQ (reference sequence). This CDR3 is built from 15 residues. The CDR3 bases are TGTGCCAGCAGCAAACAGGGTGGCATTGGAAACACCATATATTTT. Translated, it gives CASSKQGGIGNTIYF.